Given below is one T cell receptor beta chain in context. The sample originates from a study of blood T cell repertoires in COVID-19. At the level of the study: From the United States, Italy and Spain came samples of acute and convalescent COVID-19. Sample material is recorded as cDNA or gDNA derived from T cells, B-cell-depleted T cells, or PBMCs.

Produced via immunoSEQ multiplex PCR; TCRdb's table is partial and in-frame only. This sample has more than 70,000 clones, with 80% to 90% found just once. Germline V CDR1 and CDR2: LGHNA, YNFKEQ. This CDR3 region has 15 residues. Trimming pared 0 bases from V and 8 bases from J, leaving 16 bases between. The source material was peripheral blood. The J gene is TRBJ1-2, the V gene TRBV4-2; the D is unclear. The receptor was derived from a man in his fifties or sixties with active COVID-19. CDR3 nucleotides: TGTGCCAGCAGCCAAGATTCTGCGGGGTCGAGAGGCTACACCTTC. Encoded protein: CASSQDSAGSRGYTF.